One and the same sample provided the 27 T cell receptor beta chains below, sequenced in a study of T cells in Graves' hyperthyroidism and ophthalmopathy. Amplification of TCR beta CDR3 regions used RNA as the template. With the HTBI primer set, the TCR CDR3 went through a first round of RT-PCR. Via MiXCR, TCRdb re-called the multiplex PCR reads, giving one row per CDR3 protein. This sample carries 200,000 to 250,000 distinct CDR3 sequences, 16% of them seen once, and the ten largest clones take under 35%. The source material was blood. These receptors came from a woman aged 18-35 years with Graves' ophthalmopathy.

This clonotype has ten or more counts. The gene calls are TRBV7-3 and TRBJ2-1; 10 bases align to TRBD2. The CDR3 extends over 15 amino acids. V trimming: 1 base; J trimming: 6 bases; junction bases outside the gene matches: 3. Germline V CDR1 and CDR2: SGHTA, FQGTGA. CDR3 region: CASSLKAGGPNEQFF. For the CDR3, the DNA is TGTGCCAGCAGCTTAAAAGCGGGAGGGCCCAATGAGCAGTTCTTC.

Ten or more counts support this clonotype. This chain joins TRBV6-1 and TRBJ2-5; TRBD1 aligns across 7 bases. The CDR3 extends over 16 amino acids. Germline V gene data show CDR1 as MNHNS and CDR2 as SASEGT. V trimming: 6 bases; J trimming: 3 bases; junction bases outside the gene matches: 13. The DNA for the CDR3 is TGTGCCAGCAGCCAGCTCCCGGGACAGACAGAAGAGACCCAGTACTTC. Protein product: CASSQLPGQTEETQYF.

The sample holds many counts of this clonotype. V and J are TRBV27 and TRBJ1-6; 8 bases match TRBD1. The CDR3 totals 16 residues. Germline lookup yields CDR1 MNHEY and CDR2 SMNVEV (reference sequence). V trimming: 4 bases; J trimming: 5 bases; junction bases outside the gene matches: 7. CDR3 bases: TGTGCCAGCAGTTCCCATGGACAGGGTAATAATTCACCCCTCCACTTT. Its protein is CASSSHGQGNNSPLHF.

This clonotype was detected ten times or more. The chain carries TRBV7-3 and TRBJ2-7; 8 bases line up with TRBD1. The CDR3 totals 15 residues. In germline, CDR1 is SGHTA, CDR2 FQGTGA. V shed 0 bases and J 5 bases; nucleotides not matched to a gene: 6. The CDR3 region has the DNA TGTGCCAGCAGCTTAACGTCCGACAGGGGCCACGAGCAGTACTTC. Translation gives CASSLTSDRGHEQYF.

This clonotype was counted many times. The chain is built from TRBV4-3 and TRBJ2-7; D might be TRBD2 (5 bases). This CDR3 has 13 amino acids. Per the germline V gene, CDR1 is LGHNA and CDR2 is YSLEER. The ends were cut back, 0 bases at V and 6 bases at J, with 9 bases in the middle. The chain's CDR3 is CASSQDLAGEQYF. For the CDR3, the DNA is TGCGCCAGCAGCCAAGATCTCGCGGGCGAGCAGTACTTC.

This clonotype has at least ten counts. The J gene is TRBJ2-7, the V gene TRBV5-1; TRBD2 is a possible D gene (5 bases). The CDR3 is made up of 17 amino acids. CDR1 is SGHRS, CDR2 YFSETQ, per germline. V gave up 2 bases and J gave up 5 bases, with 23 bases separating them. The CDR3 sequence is CASSFGLAEAVRNEQYF. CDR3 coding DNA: TGCGCCAGCAGCTTCGGCCTAGCCGAAGCTGTGCGGAACGAGCAGTACTTC.

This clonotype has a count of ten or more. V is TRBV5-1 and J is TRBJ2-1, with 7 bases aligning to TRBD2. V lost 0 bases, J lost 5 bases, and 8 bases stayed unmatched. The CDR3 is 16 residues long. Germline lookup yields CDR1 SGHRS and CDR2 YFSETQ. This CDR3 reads CASSLARLAENNEQFF. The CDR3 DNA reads TGCGCCAGCAGCTTGGCCCGGCTAGCGGAGAACAATGAGCAGTTCTTC.

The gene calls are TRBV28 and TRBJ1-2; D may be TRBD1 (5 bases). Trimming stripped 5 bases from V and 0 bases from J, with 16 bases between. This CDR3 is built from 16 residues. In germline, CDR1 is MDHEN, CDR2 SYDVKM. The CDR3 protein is CASSRRSGGANYGYTF. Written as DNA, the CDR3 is TGTGCCAGCAGTCGTCGTAGCGGGGGAGCTAACTATGGCTACACCTTC.

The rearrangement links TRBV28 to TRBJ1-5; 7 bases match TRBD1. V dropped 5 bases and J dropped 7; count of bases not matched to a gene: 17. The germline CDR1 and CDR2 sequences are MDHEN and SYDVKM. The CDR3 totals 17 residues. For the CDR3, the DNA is TGTGCCAGCAGTCCCGTAGGGGCAGGGGGAAGTCGGCAGCCCCAGCATTTT. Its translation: CASSPVGAGGSRQPQHF.

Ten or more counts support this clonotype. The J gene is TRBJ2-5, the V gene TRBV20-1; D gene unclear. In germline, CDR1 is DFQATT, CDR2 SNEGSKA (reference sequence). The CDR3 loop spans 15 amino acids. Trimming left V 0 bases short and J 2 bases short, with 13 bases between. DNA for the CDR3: TGCAGTGCTAGAGATCGGGTACTCGCTCAAGAGACCCAGTACTTC. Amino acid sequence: CSARDRVLAQETQYF.

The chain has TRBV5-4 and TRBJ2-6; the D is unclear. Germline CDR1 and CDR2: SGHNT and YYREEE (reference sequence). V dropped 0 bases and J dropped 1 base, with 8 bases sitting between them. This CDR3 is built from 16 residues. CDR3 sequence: CASSLGTRSGANVLTF. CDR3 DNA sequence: TGTGCCAGCAGCTTGGGAACCAGATCTGGGGCCAACGTCCTGACTTTC.

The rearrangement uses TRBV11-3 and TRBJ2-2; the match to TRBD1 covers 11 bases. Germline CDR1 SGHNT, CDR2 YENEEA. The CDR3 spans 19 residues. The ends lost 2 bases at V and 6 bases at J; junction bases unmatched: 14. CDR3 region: CASSLTPGTGGGLPGELFF. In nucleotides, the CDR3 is TGTGCCAGCAGCTTAACTCCGGGGACAGGGGGAGGACTGCCCGGGGAGCTGTTTTTT.

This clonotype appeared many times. The CDR3 reads CASSLGVGGLSSYEQYF. The CDR3 bases are TGTGCCAGCAGCTTAGGAGTCGGGGGGCTCAGCTCCTACGAGCAGTACTTC. This sequence joins TRBV11-2 and TRBJ2-7, with D possibly TRBD2 on 7 matching bases. Germline values: CDR1 SGHAT, CDR2 FQNNGV. V shed 1 base and J shed 0 bases, with 16 bases lying between them. The length of the CDR3 is 17 residues.

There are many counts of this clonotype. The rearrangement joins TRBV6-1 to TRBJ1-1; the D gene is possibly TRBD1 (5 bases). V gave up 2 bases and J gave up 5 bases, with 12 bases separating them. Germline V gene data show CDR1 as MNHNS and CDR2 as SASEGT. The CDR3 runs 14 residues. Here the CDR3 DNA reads TGTGCCAGCAGTGAAATCTGGGGGGGAACTGAAGCTTTCTTT. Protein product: CASSEIWGGTEAFF.

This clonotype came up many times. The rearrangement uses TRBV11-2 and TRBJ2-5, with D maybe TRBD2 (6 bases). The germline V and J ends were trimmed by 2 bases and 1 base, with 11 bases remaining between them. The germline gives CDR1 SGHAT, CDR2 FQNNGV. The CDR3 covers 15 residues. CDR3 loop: CASSLLGGPQETQYF. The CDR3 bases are TGTGCCAGCAGCTTATTGGGGGGTCCCCAAGAGACCCAGTACTTC. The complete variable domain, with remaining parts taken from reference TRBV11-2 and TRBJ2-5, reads EAGVAQSPRYKIIEKRQSVAFWCNPISGHATLYWYQQILGQGPKLLIQFQNNGVVDDSQLPKDRFSAERLKGVDSTLKIQPAKLEDSAVYLCASSLLGGPQETQYFGPGTRLLVL.

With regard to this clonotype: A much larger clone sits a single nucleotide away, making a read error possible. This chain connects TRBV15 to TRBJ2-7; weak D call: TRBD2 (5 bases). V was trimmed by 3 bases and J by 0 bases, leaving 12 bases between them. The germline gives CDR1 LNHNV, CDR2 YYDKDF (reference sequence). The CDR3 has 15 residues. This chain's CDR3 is CATSRGPGDSYEQYF. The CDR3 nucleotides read TGTGCCACCAGCAGGGGTCCCGGGGACTCCTACGAGCAGTACTTC.

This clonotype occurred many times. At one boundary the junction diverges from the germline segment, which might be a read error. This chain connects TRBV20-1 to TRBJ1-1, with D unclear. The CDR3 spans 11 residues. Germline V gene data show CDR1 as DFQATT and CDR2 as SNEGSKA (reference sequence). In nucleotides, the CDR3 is TGCTGTGCGTCCATGAACACTGAAGCTTTCTTT. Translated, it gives CCASMNTEAFF.

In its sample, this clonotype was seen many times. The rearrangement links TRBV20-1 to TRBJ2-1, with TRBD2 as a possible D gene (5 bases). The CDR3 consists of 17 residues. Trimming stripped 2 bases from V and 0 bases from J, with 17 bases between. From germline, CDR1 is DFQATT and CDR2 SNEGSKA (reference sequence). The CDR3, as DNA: TGCAGTGCTAGAAGGGTCGGGGAGCCCTCCTCCTACAATGAGCAGTTCTTC. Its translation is CSARRVGEPSSYNEQFF.

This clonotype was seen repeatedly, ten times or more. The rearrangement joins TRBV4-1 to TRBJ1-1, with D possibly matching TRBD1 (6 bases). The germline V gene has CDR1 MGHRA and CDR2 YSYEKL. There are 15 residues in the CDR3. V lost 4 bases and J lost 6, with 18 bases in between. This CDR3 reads CASSLHPADRSEAFF. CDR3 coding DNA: TGCGCCAGCAGCCTCCACCCTGCCGACAGGTCTGAAGCTTTCTTT.

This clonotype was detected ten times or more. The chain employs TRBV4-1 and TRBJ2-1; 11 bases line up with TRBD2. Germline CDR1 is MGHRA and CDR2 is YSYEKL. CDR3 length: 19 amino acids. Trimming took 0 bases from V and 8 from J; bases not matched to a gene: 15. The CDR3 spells CASSQDGGSGGAYGDEQFF. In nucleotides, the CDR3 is TGCGCCAGCAGCCAAGATGGAGGTAGCGGGGGGGCCTATGGCGATGAGCAGTTCTTC.

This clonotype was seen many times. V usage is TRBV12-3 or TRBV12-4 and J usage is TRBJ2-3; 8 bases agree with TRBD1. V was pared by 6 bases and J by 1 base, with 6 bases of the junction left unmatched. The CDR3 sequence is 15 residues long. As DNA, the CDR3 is TGTGCCAGCAGCCGCGACAGGGGCCGCACAGATACGCAGTATTTT. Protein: CASSRDRGRTDTQYF.

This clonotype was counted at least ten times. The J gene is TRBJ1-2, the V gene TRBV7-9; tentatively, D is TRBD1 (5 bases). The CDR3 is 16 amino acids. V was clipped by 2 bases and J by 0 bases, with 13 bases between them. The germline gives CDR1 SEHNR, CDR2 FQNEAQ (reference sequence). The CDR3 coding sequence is TGTGCCAGCAGCTTAACGCTGGGGCTGACTAACTATGGCTACACCTTC. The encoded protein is CASSLTLGLTNYGYTF.

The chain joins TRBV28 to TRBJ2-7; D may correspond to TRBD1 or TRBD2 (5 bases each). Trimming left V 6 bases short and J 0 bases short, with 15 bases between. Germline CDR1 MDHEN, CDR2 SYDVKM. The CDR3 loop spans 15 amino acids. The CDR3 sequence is CASRPPGTYSYEQYF. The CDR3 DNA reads TGTGCCAGCAGGCCGCCCGGGACCTACTCCTACGAGCAGTACTTC.

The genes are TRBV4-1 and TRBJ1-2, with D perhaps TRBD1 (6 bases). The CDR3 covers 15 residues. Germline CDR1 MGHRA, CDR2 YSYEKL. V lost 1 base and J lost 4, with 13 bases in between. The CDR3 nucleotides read TGCGCCAGCAGCCAAGGGGGCAGGGGTGGCTATGGCTACACCTTC. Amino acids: CASSQGGRGGYGYTF.

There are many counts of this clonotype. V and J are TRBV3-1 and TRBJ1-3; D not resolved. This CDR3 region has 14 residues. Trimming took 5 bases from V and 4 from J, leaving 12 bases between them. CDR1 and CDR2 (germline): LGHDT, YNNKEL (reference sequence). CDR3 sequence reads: CASSDDPWGNTIYF. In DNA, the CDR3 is TGTGCCAGCAGCGACGACCCATGGGGAAACACCATATATTTT.

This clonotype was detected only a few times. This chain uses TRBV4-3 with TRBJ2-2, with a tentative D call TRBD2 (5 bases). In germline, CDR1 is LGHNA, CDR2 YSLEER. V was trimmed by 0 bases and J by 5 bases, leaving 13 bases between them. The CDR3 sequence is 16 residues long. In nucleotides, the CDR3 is TGCGCCAGCAGCCAAGATCACGCAGGCGGGACCGGGGAGCTGTTTTTT. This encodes CASSQDHAGGTGELFF.

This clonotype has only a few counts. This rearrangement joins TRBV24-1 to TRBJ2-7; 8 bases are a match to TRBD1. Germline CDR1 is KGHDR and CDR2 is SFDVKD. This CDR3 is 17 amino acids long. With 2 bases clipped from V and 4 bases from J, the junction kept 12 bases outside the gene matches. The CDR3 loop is CATSDSDTGQEGYEQYF. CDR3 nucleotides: TGTGCCACCAGTGATTCTGACACGGGACAGGAAGGGTACGAGCAGTACTTC.